The clone carrying this T cell receptor (beta chain) turned up a few times. This entry comes from a study of blood T cell repertoires in COVID-19. Sequenced by immunoSEQ multiplex PCR; TCRdb stores in-frame clones only, minus some. The table shows roughly 330,000 clones, with roughly 87% occurring only once. This receptor was identified in a man aged 30 to 45 with COVID-19, enrolled during active disease. Sequencing was carried out using peripheral blood.

The CDR3 DNA follows: TGTGCCAGCAGCGAAGCAGGGACTAGCGGACCCTACCCCTACGAGCAGTACTTC. This encodes CASSEAGTSGPYPYEQYF. V usage is TRBV27 and J usage is TRBJ2-7; 11 nucleotides align to TRBD2. Germline V lookup: CDR1 MNHEY, CDR2 SMNVEV (reference sequence). V was clipped by 6 bases and J by 2 bases; unmatched bases: 15. The CDR3 consists of 18 residues.